Presented here are 26 T cell receptor beta chains from one specimen sequenced in a study of shared clonotypes between healthy human individuals. Positive CCR7 selection of CD45RO-negative cells yielded the naive CD8 cells, and terminally differentiated effector memory CD45RA+ cells were excluded. This table comes from immunoSEQ multiplex PCR, and its TCRdb copy is limited to in-frame clones, with some not included. The data show about 2.1 million clones, approximately 94% seen once. Sequencing was performed on naive CD8+ T cells from PBMCs. The origin of the receptors is a man between 18 and 35 years old in good health. Some clones in this sample may be carry-over from other donors' samples.

The V and J genes are TRBV4-3 and TRBJ2-7; perhaps TRBD2 as D (6 bases). V was shortened by 1 base and J by 0 bases, with 13 bases between the two germline ends. CDR3 size: 16 residues. Germline CDR1 and CDR2: LGHNA and YSLEER. CDR3 amino acids: CASSQGVSGSSYEQYF. The CDR3 nucleotides read TGCGCCAGCAGCCAAGGAGTTAGCGGAAGCTCCTACGAGCAGTACTTC.

The chain recombines TRBV11-2 with TRBJ2-3; 8 nucleotides align to TRBD2. Losses at the gene ends were 6 bases for V and 5 bases for J; bases not matched to a gene: 10. The CDR3 covers 15 residues. The V gene's germline CDR1 is SGHAT and CDR2 FQNNGV. CDR3 sequence reads: CASSDLTGGIDTQYF. CDR3 in DNA: TGTGCCAGCAGTGATTTAACGGGAGGGATAGATACGCAGTATTTT.

This rearrangement joins TRBV9 to TRBJ2-1; TRBD2 might be the D (6 bases). The CDR3 has 16 amino acids. Trimming cost V 4 bases and J 0 bases, with 14 bases left between them. In germline, CDR1 is SGDLS, CDR2 YYNGEE. The CDR3 is CASSPPLRDSYNEQFF. The CDR3 coding sequence is TGTGCCAGCAGCCCTCCCCTGCGGGACTCCTACAATGAGCAGTTCTTC.

The chain has TRBV28 and TRBJ1-4; D is ambiguous. The CDR3 is 15 residues long. Germline V gene lookup returns CDR1 MDHEN and CDR2 SYDVKM. V lost 2 bases and J lost 5, with 12 bases in between. CDR3 coding DNA: TGTGCCAGCAGTTTACCACGGCTACCAAATGAAAAACTGTTTTTT. Its translation: CASSLPRLPNEKLFF.

As to this clone: Other nucleotide sequences from this sample produce the same CDR3. This sequence joins TRBV6-1 and TRBJ1-3; D is unresolved. This CDR3 has 13 amino acids. CDR1 is MNHNS and CDR2 is SASEGT in the germline V gene. Trimming took 5 bases from V and 0 from J, leaving 5 bases between them. The CDR3 DNA follows: TGTGCCAGCAGTTGGGGCTCTGGAAACACCATATATTTT. Translating it yields CASSWGSGNTIYF.

The chain has TRBV29-1 and TRBJ2-5, with D unclear. CDR1 and CDR2 from the germline V gene are SQVTM and ANQGSEA. The CDR3 has 12 residues. V shed 3 bases and J shed 4 bases, with 9 bases lying between them. CDR3 bases: TGCAGCGTTGATATGGGAAGAGAGACCCAGTACTTC. Translating gives CSVDMGRETQYF.

The chain carries TRBV10-1 and TRBJ1-1; D might be TRBD1 (5 bases). Trimming took off 6 bases at V and 6 bases at J, with 14 bases between the two ends. This CDR3 contains 13 residues. Looked up from germline, CDR1 is WNHNN and CDR2 is SYGVQD (reference sequence). The CDR3 reads CASRGTESAEAFF. The CDR3 nucleotides read TGCGCCAGCAGAGGGACGGAGAGTGCTGAAGCTTTCTTT.

V usage is TRBV5-6 and J usage is TRBJ1-1; a weak D match, TRBD1 (5 bases). Germline loops: CDR1 SGHDT, CDR2 YYEEEE. V dropped 0 bases and J dropped 7 bases, with 16 bases sitting between them. This CDR3 region has 15 residues. The CDR3 nucleotides are TGTGCCAGCAGCTTGGCCGCGGGGGAGACGAATGAAGCTTTCTTT. Amino acid sequence: CASSLAAGETNEAFF.

V is TRBV9 and J is TRBJ2-1; D might be TRBD2 (6 bases). The CDR3 is 15 residues long. Germline V lookup: CDR1 SGDLS, CDR2 YYNGEE. V dropped 4 bases and J dropped 10 bases, with 21 bases sitting between them. The CDR3 loop reads CASSLSGTPPGEQFF. CDR3 nucleotide sequence: TGTGCCAGCAGCCTTTCCGGGACTCCGCCAGGGGAGCAGTTCTTC.

This clone has just one count. The chain links TRBV7-2 to TRBJ2-1; 10 nucleotides line up with TRBD2. CDR1 is SGHTA, CDR2 FQGNSA, per germline. The CDR3 totals 17 residues. V lost 5 bases, J lost 4 bases, and 11 bases stayed unmatched. CDR3: CASSVVGAGGPYNEQFF. The CDR3 region has the DNA TGTGCCAGCAGCGTAGTGGGAGCGGGAGGGCCTTACAATGAGCAGTTCTTC.

V is TRBV29-1 and J is TRBJ2-3, with D perhaps being TRBD1 or TRBD2 (5 bases each). The CDR3 runs to 13 residues. V lost 6 bases and J 4 bases, leaving 14 bases between the germline ends. Germline CDR1 SQVTM, CDR2 ANQGSEA. CDR3 in DNA: TGCAGCGTAGCCGGGACCGACGCAGATACGCAGTATTTT. The encoded protein is CSVAGTDADTQYF.

The chain employs TRBV10-3 and TRBJ2-1, with 10 bases lining up with TRBD2. Trimming took 3 bases from V and 2 from J; bases not matched to a gene: 13. The CDR3 spans 19 residues. Germline CDR1 is ENHRY and CDR2 is SYGVKD. CDR3 DNA: TGTGCCATCAGTGAACTAGCGGGACTCGCGGACCCCCCCTACAATGAGCAGTTCTTC. It codes for CAISELAGLADPPYNEQFF.

This chain connects TRBV5-6 to TRBJ2-3; D is unclear. Germline V CDR1 and CDR2: SGHDT, YYEEEE. V lost 0 bases and J lost 7, with 12 bases in between. There are 14 residues in the CDR3. The CDR3 sequence is CASSLGASVYTQYF. The CDR3 DNA reads TGTGCCAGCAGCTTGGGCGCCTCGGTATATACGCAGTATTTT. The whole variable domain, remainder taken from reference TRBV5-6 and TRBJ2-3, is DAGVTQSPTHLIKTRGQQVTLRCSPKSGHDTVSWYQQALGQGPQFIFQYYEEEERQRGNFPDRFSGHQFPNYSSELNVNALLLGDSALYLCASSLGASVYTQYFGPGTRLTVL.

There are a few counts of this clone. The same CDR3 also results from other DNA sequences found in this sample. V and J are TRBV28 and TRBJ2-7, with 10 bases aligning to TRBD1. With V trimmed by 8 bases and J by 3 bases, 1 base remained unmatched. Germline V gives CDR1 MDHEN, CDR2 SYDVKM. The CDR3 is 12 amino acids. Here the CDR3 reads CASGDRGYEQYF. In nucleotides, the CDR3 is TGTGCCAGCGGGGACAGGGGCTACGAGCAGTACTTC. Full variable domain (missing parts from reference TRBV28 and TRBJ2-7): DVKVTQSSRYLVKRTGEKVFLECVQDMDHENMFWYRQDPGLGLRLIYFSYDVKMKEKGDIPEGYSVSREKKERFSLILESASTNQTSMYLCASGDRGYEQYFGPGTRLTVT.

The V gene is TRBV5-1, the J gene TRBJ2-2; tentatively, D is TRBD1 (6 bases). CDR3 length: 18 residues. V was clipped by 3 bases and J by 6 bases, with 24 bases between them. Germline CDR1 and CDR2: SGHRS and YFSETQ. Here the CDR3 DNA reads TGCGCCAGCAGCTGGGGCCCGGCCAGGGGAATGGGCGCCGGGGAGCTGTTTTTT. Translated: CASSWGPARGMGAGELFF. Together with reference TRBV5-1 and TRBJ2-2, the CDR3 gives the full variable domain: KAGVTQTPRYLIKTRGQQVTLSCSPISGHRSVSWYQQTPGQGLQFLFEYFSETQRNKGNFPGRFSGRQFSNSRSEMNVSTLELGDSALYLCASSWGPARGMGAGELFFGEGSRLTVL.

The chain is built from TRBV14 and TRBJ1-3; D is ambiguous. Trimming stripped 0 bases from V and 0 bases from J, with 6 bases between. The CDR3 covers 15 residues. Per germline, CDR1 SGHDN and CDR2 FVKESK. CDR3 in DNA: TGTGCCAGCAGCCAAGATTTGAACTCTGGAAACACCATATATTTT. Its translation: CASSQDLNSGNTIYF.

The CDR3 DNA reads TGTGCCACCAGAAGGTGGGAGCAGGGAGGCTATGGCTACACCTTC. Its translation: CATRRWEQGGYGYTF. V and J are TRBV19 and TRBJ1-2; tentative D call: TRBD1 (5 bases). CDR1 and CDR2 from the germline V gene are LNHDA and SQIVND (reference sequence). The CDR3 spans 15 residues. V was clipped by 10 bases and J by 4 bases, with 22 bases between them.

The V and J genes are TRBV2 and TRBJ1-5; D not certain. Germline V gene lookup returns CDR1 SNHLY and CDR2 FYNNEI. The CDR3 runs 16 residues. Trimming shortened V by 1 base and J by 3 bases, and 13 bases separated the two germline ends. CDR3 loop: CASSEGRGRHNQPQHF. CDR3 nucleotides: TGTGCCAGCAGTGAAGGTCGGGGAAGGCACAATCAGCCCCAGCATTTT.

V and J are TRBV4-3 and TRBJ2-2; D unclear. CDR1 and CDR2 (germline): LGHNA, YSLEER. CDR3 length equals 14 residues. Trimming took 0 bases from V and 2 from J, leaving 4 bases between them. CDR3: CASSQEPNTGELFF. The CDR3, as DNA: TGCGCCAGCAGCCAAGAACCTAACACCGGGGAGCTGTTTTTT.

The chain recombines TRBV5-1 with TRBJ2-3, with 8 nucleotides matching TRBD1. The CDR3 is 16 residues long. The V gene end was trimmed by 3 bases and the J gene end by 4 bases; junction bases not matched to a gene: 10. Germline loops: CDR1 SGHRS, CDR2 YFSETQ. CDR3 coding DNA: TGCGCCAGCAGCTCAAACGACAGGGGACGCCCAGATACGCAGTATTTT. Protein: CASSSNDRGRPDTQYF.

The chain links TRBV9 to TRBJ2-3; TRBD2 matches 7 bases. The germline V gene encodes CDR1 SGDLS and CDR2 YYNGEE. The CDR3 extends over 17 amino acids. V lost 1 base and J lost 3; bases outside the gene matches: 11. Here the CDR3 DNA reads TGTGCCAGCAGCGTAACTCAGAGGGAGGGCCGGACAGATACGCAGTATTTT. It yields the protein CASSVTQREGRTDTQYF.

In nucleotides, the CDR3 is TGCGCCAGCAGCCAAGATGTCACCCGAGGAGGCTACTACGAGCAGTACTTC. Protein: CASSQDVTRGGYYEQYF. This chain joins TRBV4-1 and TRBJ2-7, with D possibly being TRBD2 (5 bases). Between the trimmed V and J ends, which lost 0 bases and 3 bases, there was a span of 18 bases. The CDR3 is made up of 17 amino acids. CDR1 is MGHRA and CDR2 is YSYEKL in the germline V gene.

This chain links TRBV19 with TRBJ1-4, with 10 bases fitting TRBD1. This CDR3 has 15 amino acids. V lost 3 bases to trimming and J lost 6 bases; unmatched junction nucleotides: 4. Germline assignment: CDR1 LNHDA and CDR2 SQIVND (reference sequence). The CDR3 region has the DNA TGTGCCAGTAGTATCACCGGGACAGGGGATGAAAAACTGTTTTTT. Translated: CASSITGTGDEKLFF. Full variable domain (outside the CDR3, taken from reference TRBV19 and TRBJ1-4): DGGITQSPKYLFRKEGQNVTLSCEQNLNHDAMYWYRQDPGQGLRLIYYSQIVNDFQKGDIAEGYSVSREKKESFPLTVTSAQKNPTAFYLCASSITGTGDEKLFFGSGTQLSVL.

Comments on this clone: The same CDR3 also results from other DNA sequences found in this sample. The chain uses TRBV19 and TRBJ2-2; no firm D call. From germline, CDR1 is LNHDA and CDR2 SQIVND (reference sequence). V lost 1 base, J lost 1 base, and 4 bases lay in between. This CDR3 is 14 amino acids long. CDR3 residues: CASSIGLNTGELFF. Written as DNA, the CDR3 is TGTGCCAGTAGTATAGGTCTGAACACCGGGGAGCTGTTTTTT.

This chain links TRBV4-1 with TRBJ1-1, with TRBD1 as a possible D gene (5 bases). CDR1 MGHRA and CDR2 YSYEKL come from the germline V gene. The CDR3 covers 13 residues. Trimming removed 4 bases from V and 3 bases from J, with 9 bases in between. CDR3 nucleotides: TGCGCCAGCAGCCCTCCAGGGTACACTGAAGCTTTCTTT. Its protein is CASSPPGYTEAFF.

The chain is built from TRBV13 and TRBJ2-5, with TRBD2 as a possible D gene (5 bases). CDR1 is PRHDT and CDR2 is FYEKMQ in the germline V gene (reference sequence). The CDR3 totals 15 residues. Trimming removed 6 bases at V and 3 bases at J, with 17 bases between. The CDR3 coding sequence is TGTGCCAGCAGGCGGACTCGGGTTAGGGAAGAGACCCAGTACTTC. This encodes CASRRTRVREETQYF.